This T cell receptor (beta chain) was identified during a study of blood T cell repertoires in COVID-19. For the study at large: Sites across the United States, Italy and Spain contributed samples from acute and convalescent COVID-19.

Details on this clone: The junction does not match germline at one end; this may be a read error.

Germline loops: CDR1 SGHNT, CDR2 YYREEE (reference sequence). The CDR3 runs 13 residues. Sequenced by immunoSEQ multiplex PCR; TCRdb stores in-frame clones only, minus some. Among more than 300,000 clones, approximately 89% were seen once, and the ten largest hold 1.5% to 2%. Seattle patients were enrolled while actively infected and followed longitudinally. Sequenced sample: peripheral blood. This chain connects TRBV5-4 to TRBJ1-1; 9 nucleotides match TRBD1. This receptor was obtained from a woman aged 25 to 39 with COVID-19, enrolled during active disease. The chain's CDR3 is CASSSTTGGESFF. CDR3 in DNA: TGTGCCAGCAGCTCCACGACAGGGGGTGAATCTTTCTTT.